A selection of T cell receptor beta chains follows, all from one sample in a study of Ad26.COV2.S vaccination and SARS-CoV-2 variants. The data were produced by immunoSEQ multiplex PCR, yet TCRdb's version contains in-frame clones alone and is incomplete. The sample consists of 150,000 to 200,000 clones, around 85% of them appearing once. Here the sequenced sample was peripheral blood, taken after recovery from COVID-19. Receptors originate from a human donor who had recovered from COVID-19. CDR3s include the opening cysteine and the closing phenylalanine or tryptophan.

CDR3 protein: CASSDKGPNEQYF; J gene: TRBJ2-7; V gene: TRBV25-1; CDR3 length: 13
CDR3 protein: CAISSGQGTEAFF; J gene: TRBJ1-1; V gene: TRBV10-3; CDR3 length: 13
CDR3 protein: CASSPRSGPSSYEQYF; J gene: TRBJ2-7; V gene: TRBV18; CDR3 length: 16
CDR3 protein: CASSQGIGTEAFF; J gene: TRBJ1-1; V gene: TRBV18; CDR3 length: 13
CDR3 protein: CASTILVLSRLCEQYF; J gene: TRBJ2-7; V gene: TRBV11-2; CDR3 length: 16
CDR3 protein: CASSQGGSYNEQFF; J gene: TRBJ2-1; V gene: TRBV4-1; CDR3 length: 14
CDR3 protein: CASSPKEVLNTEAFF; J gene: TRBJ1-1; V gene: TRBV2; CDR3 length: 15
CDR3 protein: CASSPGQDGYEQYF; J gene: TRBJ2-7; V gene: TRBV5-4; CDR3 length: 14
CDR3 protein: CASSWDRVGNEQFF; J gene: TRBJ2-1; V gene: TRBV5-1; CDR3 length: 14
CDR3 protein: CASSPQRGGTDTQYF; J gene: TRBJ2-3; V gene: TRBV6-2/TRBV6-3; CDR3 length: 15
CDR3 protein: CASSKPVAGNTEAFF; J gene: TRBJ1-1; V gene: TRBV3-1/TRBV3-2; CDR3 length: 15
CDR3 protein: CASSELQGSGNTIYF; J gene: TRBJ1-3; V gene: TRBV18; CDR3 length: 15
CDR3 protein: CASSAGETQYF; J gene: TRBJ2-5; V gene: TRBV5-1; CDR3 length: 11
CDR3 protein: CASTGGRASYNEQFF; J gene: TRBJ2-1; V gene: TRBV3-1/TRBV3-2; CDR3 length: 15
CDR3 protein: CASSLISSAYDEQYF; J gene: TRBJ2-7; V gene: TRBV7-9; CDR3 length: 15
CDR3 protein: CASSLGGQANQPQHF; J gene: TRBJ1-5; V gene: TRBV5-1; CDR3 length: 15
CDR3 protein: CASSPARENTEAFF; J gene: TRBJ1-1; V gene: TRBV18; CDR3 length: 14
CDR3 protein: CASRGTGASYNEQFF; J gene: TRBJ2-1; V gene: TRBV5-1; CDR3 length: 15
CDR3 protein: CASSQKAGGSFNYGYTF; J gene: TRBJ1-2; V gene: TRBV4-1; CDR3 length: 17
CDR3 protein: CASSYNPGGKGTEAFF; J gene: TRBJ1-1; V gene: TRBV6-6; CDR3 length: 16
CDR3 protein: CASSRSYEQYF; J gene: TRBJ2-7; V gene: TRBV3-1/TRBV3-2; CDR3 length: 11
CDR3 protein: CASSADPLRSEQYF; J gene: TRBJ2-7; V gene: TRBV9; CDR3 length: 14
CDR3 protein: CSAQLSGPGQGVYEQYF; J gene: TRBJ2-7; V gene: TRBV29-1; CDR3 length: 17
CDR3 protein: CASSPTDRYGYTF; J gene: TRBJ1-2; V gene: TRBV19; CDR3 length: 13
CDR3 protein: CASSISGGQYYGYTF; J gene: TRBJ1-2; V gene: TRBV19; CDR3 length: 15
CDR3 protein: CASTGTGEETQYF; J gene: TRBJ2-5; V gene: TRBV10-3; CDR3 length: 13
CDR3 protein: CASSIYGFTEAFF; J gene: TRBJ1-1; V gene: TRBV19; CDR3 length: 13
CDR3 protein: CASRGGPNEQFF; J gene: TRBJ2-1; V gene: TRBV28; CDR3 length: 12
CDR3 protein: CASSAGGSNEQYF; J gene: TRBJ2-7; V gene: TRBV6-6; CDR3 length: 13
CDR3 protein: CASSPGQRFTDTQYF; J gene: TRBJ2-3; V gene: TRBV7-9; CDR3 length: 15
CDR3 protein: CASSLDAYNEQFF; J gene: TRBJ2-1; V gene: TRBV7-2; CDR3 length: 13
CDR3 protein: CASSEVAGDEQYF; J gene: TRBJ2-7; V gene: TRBV25-1; CDR3 length: 13
CDR3 protein: CASSEPGQHEAFF; J gene: TRBJ1-1; V gene: TRBV7-6; CDR3 length: 13
CDR3 protein: CASSLSPLTGEGLFF; J gene: TRBJ1-4; V gene: TRBV28; CDR3 length: 15
CDR3 protein: CASSLRDGASVTQYF; J gene: TRBJ2-5; V gene: TRBV5-4; CDR3 length: 15
CDR3 protein: CASSQVVGSYEQYF; J gene: TRBJ2-7; V gene: TRBV4-1; CDR3 length: 14
CDR3 protein: CASSLPAGELFF; J gene: TRBJ2-2; V gene: TRBV6-6; CDR3 length: 12
CDR3 protein: CASSVYRATNEKLFF; J gene: TRBJ1-4; V gene: TRBV2; CDR3 length: 15
CDR3 protein: CASSYQTGGWETQYF; J gene: TRBJ2-5; V gene: TRBV6-5; CDR3 length: 15
CDR3 protein: CASSPGTAGVNTEAFF; J gene: TRBJ1-1; V gene: TRBV4-1; CDR3 length: 16
CDR3 protein: CASSLALNTEAFF; J gene: TRBJ1-1; V gene: TRBV5-1; CDR3 length: 13
CDR3 protein: CASSEGDTQYF; J gene: TRBJ2-3; V gene: TRBV7-3; CDR3 length: 11
CDR3 protein: CASSKLLNEKLFF; J gene: TRBJ1-4; V gene: TRBV27; CDR3 length: 13
CDR3 protein: CASSRDSNTGELFF; J gene: TRBJ2-2; V gene: TRBV5-1; CDR3 length: 14
CDR3 protein: CASSYSANSPLHF; J gene: TRBJ1-6; V gene: TRBV27; CDR3 length: 13
CDR3 protein: CASSGQGARTEAFF; J gene: TRBJ1-1; V gene: TRBV2; CDR3 length: 14
CDR3 protein: CASSQEDGGRLYSYEQYF; J gene: TRBJ2-7; V gene: TRBV3-1/TRBV3-2; CDR3 length: 18